The rows below give T cell receptor beta chains drawn from one sample of a study of tumor and adjacent non-tumor tissue in lung cancer. TCRdb used MiXCR to reprocess the multiplex PCR reads, holding one entry per CDR3 protein. This repertoire shows tens of thousands of distinct CDR3 sequences, around 65% found once; its top ten account for 10% to 15%. The specimen was lung tumor tissue. The origin of the receptors is an older woman with non-small cell lung cancer. CDR3s include the opening cysteine and the closing phenylalanine or tryptophan. The order of the fields is D gene, J gene, V gene, clone size, CDR3 length, CDR3 DNA, CDR3 protein. The D gene is left open where the match is weak. Size is stated for part of the rows, as once, few or many counts, or as a class when the clone is expanded.

>.|TRBJ2-7|TRBV6-2/TRBV6-3|once|12
TGTGCCAGCGGCACTAGCCTCTACGAGCAGTACTTC
CASGTSLYEQYF
>.|TRBJ2-1|TRBV29-1|once|12
TGCAGCGTTAGAGGACAGAGTTATGAGCAGTTCTTC
CSVRGQSYEQFF
>TRBD2|TRBJ2-5|TRBV4-1|many|17
TGCGCCAGCAGCCAAGATAGGACTAGCGGGGGAGAAGAGACCCAGTACTTC
CASSQDRTSGGEETQYF
>TRBD1|TRBJ2-7|TRBV28|.|16
TGTGCCAACAGTTCGGGACAGACCTGGGGTTGCTACGAGCAGTACTTC
CANSSGQTWGCYEQYF
>.|TRBJ1-1|TRBV6-2/TRBV6-3|.|13
TGTGTCAAAAGAACAAACAGTCCCCTGGATGCTTTCTTT
CVKRTNSPLDAFF
>.|TRBJ1-1|TRBV11-2|medium-sized|14
TGTGCCAGCAGCTTTGGCGGCATGAACACTGAAGCTTTCTTT
CASSFGGMNTEAFF
>TRBD2|TRBJ2-2|TRBV6-5|.|18
TGTGCCAGGAGTCACTCCTTTTGGACTAGCGGGAGCTCCGGGGAGCTGTTTTTT
CARSHSFWTSGSSGELFF
>.|TRBJ2-7|TRBV12-3/TRBV12-4|once|14
TGTGCCAGCAGTTTAGATCAACGGCCCTACGAGCAGTACTTC
CASSLDQRPYEQYF
>.|TRBJ2-1|TRBV24-1|once|18
TGTGCTACCACCCCATCTTTGTCTGGAAGATCCTCCTACAATGAGCAGCTCTTC
CATTPSLSGRSSYNEQLF
>.|TRBJ2-3|TRBV4-1|once|12
TGCATCAGCAGCCAGGAGAGGGATACGCAGTATTTT
CISSQERDTQYF
>TRBD2|TRBJ2-6|TRBV12-3/TRBV12-4|once|18
TGTGCCAACACCCTCCGACTAGCAGGCTCGGGATGGGCCAACGTCCCGACTTTC
CANTLRLAGSGWANVPTF
>.|TRBJ2-7|TRBV11-2|.|14
TGTGCCAGCACCGACGTGCAGGGGATAGGAGAGCAGTACTTC
CASTDVQGIGEQYF
>TRBD2|TRBJ2-1|TRBV29-1|.|15
TGCAGCGTTGAATTTACTAGCGGGATACTCCACGAGCAGTTCTTC
CSVEFTSGILHEQFF
>.|TRBJ2-4|TRBV11-3|medium-sized|12
TGTGCCAGCAGCTTAAATGAAGAGATTCAGTACTTC
CASSLNEEIQYF
>.|TRBJ1-1|TRBV12-3/TRBV12-4|.|14
TGTGCCAGCAGTTTTGACAACGTGAACACTGAAGCTTTCTTC
CASSFDNVNTEAFF
>TRBD2|TRBJ2-1|TRBV11-2|.|17
TGTGCCAGCAGCCCGACTCAGCGGGAGGGCCTTTACAATGGGCAGTTCTTC
CASSPTQREGLYNGQFF
>.|TRBJ1-1|TRBV20-1|.|12
TGCAGTGTTTCGGGGCCATTCCCTGAAGCTTTCTTT
CSVSGPFPEAFF
>.|TRBJ2-5|TRBV5-1|many|12
TGCGCCAGCAGCCGGCTCCAAGAGACCCAGTACTTC
CASSRLQETQYF
>.|TRBJ2-5|TRBV5-1|once|14
TGCGCCAGCAGCCTTCCGGACAGCCAAGAGACCAACTACTTC
CASSLPDSQETNYF
>.|TRBJ2-3|TRBV5-4|.|13
TGTGCCAGCAGCGCTCCCGTTGCAGATCCGCAGTATTTT
CASSAPVADPQYF
>.|TRBJ2-5|TRBV10-2|.|13
TGCGCCTGCAGTGAGGATGTGAGAGGGGACCAGTACTTC
CACSEDVRGDQYF
>.|TRBJ1-1|TRBV4-1|.|18
TGCGCCAGCAGTCTGAGACATAAAGACCGGGTCACGAGCACTGAAGCTTTCTTT
CASSLRHKDRVTSTEAFF
>.|TRBJ2-6|TRBV5-5|.|15
TGTGCCAGCAGCATGGCAGGGTCCGGGCCCAACGTCCTGACTTTC
CASSMAGSGPNVLTF
>.|TRBJ1-1|TRBV6-6|.|11
TGTGTCAGTGCGACAGACACTGATGCTTTCTTT
CVSATDTDAFF
>.|TRBJ2-1|TRBV5-5|.|15
TGTGCCAGCAGGCGCACCTGGGGGGACGGCGTTGATCAGTTCTTC
CASRRTWGDGVDQFF
>.|TRBJ2-2|TRBV4-2|.|16
TGTGCCAGCAGCCAAGATTGGGCCACGATCACCGGGGGGCCGTTTTTT
CASSQDWATITGGPFF
>.|TRBJ2-3|TRBV4-1|once|17
TGCGCCAGCAACACAGGAGTAACTTTGAATAGCAGTCAGCCCCAGTATTTT
CASNTGVTLNSSQPQYF
>.|TRBJ2-5|TRBV6-2/TRBV6-3|.|11
TGTGCCAGCGATGGATTCGGAACCCAGTATTTC
CASDGFGTQYF
>.|TRBJ1-6|TRBV4-1|many|13
TGCGCCAGCAGCCAAGACCGCGATTCACCCCTCCACTTT
CASSQDRDSPLHF
>TRBD2|TRBJ2-1|TRBV4-2|.|19
TGTGCCAGCAGCCAAGAAGGAGGTAGCGGGAGGGCCCAGTACAATGAGCAGTTCTTC
CASSQEGGSGRAQYNEQFF
>.|TRBJ2-7|TRBV12-3/TRBV12-4|.|16
TGTGCCAGCAGTTCCAAAGGGGTGGGAACCTCCTACGAGCGGTACTTC
CASSSKGVGTSYERYF
>.|TRBJ2-3|TRBV7-9|.|13
TGTGCCAGCAGCCCGTACACCACAGATACGCAGTATTTT
CASSPYTTDTQYF
>.|TRBJ1-4|TRBV6-6|.|14
TGTGCCAGCAGTTACGGGGACGATACTCAAAAACTGTTTTTT
CASSYGDDTQKLFF
>.|TRBJ2-5|TRBV20-1|.|15
TGCAGTGCTAGAGATGCGGGGGCAGAGGCGGAGACCCAGTACTTC
CSARDAGAEAETQYF
>.|TRBJ1-5|TRBV6-1|.|13
TGTGCCAGGAGTGTTAACGGAAGGACGCCCCGGCATTTT
CARSVNGRTPRHF
>.|TRBJ1-2|TRBV28|few|12
TGTGCCACCAGCGGACGGTACTATGGCTACACCTTC
CATSGRYYGYTF
>TRBD2|TRBJ2-4|TRBV10-2|many|16
TGCGCCAGCAGTGATGAACTAGCGGGGCACACAAACATTCAGTACTTC
CASSDELAGHTNIQYF
>TRBD1|TRBJ1-2|TRBV24-1|.|15
TGTGCCACCAGTGATTTGCCATACAGGGGACAGGGCTACACCTTC
CATSDLPYRGQGYTF
>TRBD2|TRBJ2-3|TRBV30|.|19
TGTGCCTTGACTGGGGAACTAGCGGGCGCCCGCTTGCGCACAGATACGCAGTATTTT
CALTGELAGARLRTDTQYF
>TRBD1|TRBJ1-2|TRBV29-1|medium-sized|13
TGCAGCGTTGAGCTAAGGACAGGTGGAGGCTACACCTTC
CSVELRTGGGYTF
>.|TRBJ2-2|TRBV12-3/TRBV12-4|.|14
TGTGCCATTAGTCCCCGATTGAACACCGGGGAGCTGTTTTTT
CAISPRLNTGELFF
>TRBD1|TRBJ2-2|TRBV30|many|15
TGTGCCTGGAGTTACCGGGACAGGGTTACCGGGGAGCTGTTTTTT
CAWSYRDRVTGELFF
>.|TRBJ2-4|TRBV6-6|.|16
TGTGCCAGCTATAACTGGAGGGCGGTGGGTAAAAACATTCAGTACTTC
CASYNWRAVGKNIQYF
>TRBD2|TRBJ2-1|TRBV20-1|.|15
TGCAGTGCTAGAGCCGGCGGGAGGGTCAACATTGAGCAGTCCTTC
CSARAGGRVNIEQSF
>.|TRBJ1-2|TRBV11-1|medium-sized|14
TGTGCCAGCAGCCCCGGGATAGCGAACTATGGCTACACCTTC
CASSPGIANYGYTF
>.|TRBJ2-6|TRBV14|few|15
TGTGCTAGCAGCACAAGGAGGGCGGGGGCCAACGTCCTGACTTTC
CASSTRRAGANVLTF